This entry lists 28 T cell receptor beta chains sequenced from one sample in a study of T cell responses to AZD1222 COVID-19 vaccine. Sequencing used immunoSEQ multiplex PCR; TCRdb keeps in-frame clones, though not all of them. Of 150,000 to 200,000 clones listed, 70% to 90% were seen once; the top ten hold 26%. Material: peripheral blood, obtained 28 days after the second AZD1222 dose. These receptor sequences come from an adult who received the AZD1222 COVID-19 vaccine.

The chain carries TRBV28 and TRBJ2-5; TRBD2 aligns across 15 bases. Trimming removed 8 bases from V and 4 bases from J; junction bases left unmatched: 14. The CDR3 totals 18 residues. Germline V CDR1 and CDR2: MDHEN, SYDVKM. The DNA of the CDR3 is TGTGCCAGCGGATCCTCGGGACTAGCGGGAGGTCAGGGAGAGACCCAGTACTTC. It translates to CASGSSGLAGGQGETQYF.

The chain is built from TRBV6-6 and TRBJ1-4; no firm D call. The germline V and J ends were trimmed by 8 bases and 8 bases, with 12 bases remaining between them. Germline V gives CDR1 MNHNY, CDR2 SVGAGI (reference sequence). This CDR3 has 12 residues. The CDR3 sequence is CASARTGEKLFF. DNA for the CDR3: TGTGCCAGCGCCAGGACGGGGGAAAAACTGTTTTTT.

This clone was detected once. The chain is built from TRBV5-4 and TRBJ1-4; 7 bases line up with TRBD1. Germline-derived CDR1 and CDR2 are SGHNT and YYREEE (reference sequence). The CDR3 runs to 15 residues. J lost 8 bases, V lost 4 bases, and 11 bases had no gene match. For the CDR3, the DNA is TGTGCCAGCAGCCTCGACAGGGTCGGAGGGGAAAAACTGTTTTTT. Encoded protein: CASSLDRVGGEKLFF. Full variable domain (remainder filled in from reference TRBV5-4 and TRBJ1-4): ETGVTQSPTHLIKTRGQQVTLRCSSQSGHNTVSWYQQALGQGPQFIFQYYREEENGRGNFPPRFSGLQFPNYSSELNVNALELDDSALYLCASSLDRVGGEKLFFGSGTQLSVL.

This chain connects TRBV5-4 to TRBJ2-7, with D uncertain. This CDR3 has 13 amino acids. CDR1 and CDR2 from the germline V gene are SGHNT and YYREEE (reference sequence). Trimming shortened V by 4 bases and J by 1 base, and 9 bases separated the two germline ends. CDR3 residues: CASSQIRSYEQYF. In DNA, the CDR3 is TGTGCCAGCAGCCAGATAAGGTCCTACGAGCAGTACTTC.

CDR3 in amino acids: CASSGGGGYEQYF. The CDR3 coding sequence is TGTGCCAGCAGCGGAGGGGGCGGCTACGAGCAGTACTTC. This chain links TRBV11-3 with TRBJ2-7, with D possibly matching TRBD1 (7 bases). Germline V gives CDR1 SGHNT, CDR2 YENEEA. The CDR3 sequence is 13 residues long. Trimming shortened V by 5 bases and J by 3 bases, and 11 bases separated the two germline ends.

This rearrangement joins TRBV7-3 to TRBJ2-1; no reliable D call. The germline gives CDR1 SGHTA, CDR2 FQGTGA. The V gene lost 4 bases and the J gene lost 4 bases, with 8 bases spanning the gap. The CDR3 length is 13 residues. As DNA, the CDR3 is TGTGCCAGCAGCTCCTCAGTTTACAATGAGCAGTTCTTC. Protein product: CASSSSVYNEQFF.

This rearrangement joins TRBV28 to TRBJ1-5, with D unresolved. Germline CDR1 MDHEN, CDR2 SYDVKM. Deletions cut 5 bases from V and 7 bases from J, with 9 bases between. The CDR3 consists of 12 residues. CDR3: CASSIQLQPQHF. CDR3 sequence (DNA): TGTGCCAGCAGTATACAGCTACAGCCCCAGCATTTT.

The J gene is TRBJ2-2, the V gene TRBV7-8, with 12 bases matching TRBD2. With V trimmed by 5 bases and J by 2 bases, 6 bases remained unmatched. The CDR3 contains 17 residues. Germline V gene lookup returns CDR1 SGHVS and CDR2 FQNEAQ. Here the CDR3 reads CASSRGLAGLNTGELFF. CDR3 coding DNA: TGTGCCAGCAGCCGGGGACTAGCGGGCTTAAACACCGGGGAGCTGTTTTTT. The variable domain in full, with the rest retrieved from reference TRBV7-8 and TRBJ2-2, is GAGVSQSPRYKVAKRGQDVALRCDPISGHVSLFWYQQALGQGPEFLTYFQNEAQLDKSGLPSDRFFAERPEGSVSTLKIQRTQQEDSAVYLCASSRGLAGLNTGELFFGEGSRLTVL.

The chain carries TRBV5-1 and TRBJ1-2; TRBD1 agrees at 10 bases. The CDR3 is 16 amino acids. Germline CDR1 SGHRS, CDR2 YFSETQ. The V segment lost 3 bases and the J segment 5 bases; nucleotides outside the gene matches: 10. In nucleotides, the CDR3 is TGCGCCAGCAGCTCAAACCCCGGACAGGGGGTTTATGGCTACACCTTC. Translating gives CASSSNPGQGVYGYTF.

This chain joins TRBV28 and TRBJ2-6, with D unresolved. The length of the CDR3 is 15 residues. V was pared by 6 bases and J by 0 bases, with 9 bases between. The germline gives CDR1 MDHEN, CDR2 SYDVKM. CDR3 in amino acids: CASSPTLSGANVLTF. Written as DNA, the CDR3 is TGTGCCAGCAGCCCCACCCTCTCTGGGGCCAACGTCCTGACTTTC.

The chain has TRBV6-5 and TRBJ1-5; 8 nucleotides match TRBD1. The CDR3 spans 15 residues. Germline CDR1 is MNHEY and CDR2 is SVGAGI. The V gene end was trimmed by 5 bases and the J gene end by 9 bases; junction bases not matched to a gene: 12. The CDR3 sequence is CASSSGQGPFLPQHF. The CDR3 DNA follows: TGTGCCAGCAGTAGCGGACAGGGACCCTTTTTGCCCCAGCATTTT.

This chain connects TRBV30 to TRBJ2-1, with D perhaps matching TRBD1 (6 bases). CDR1 and CDR2 (germline): GTSNPN, SVGIG (reference sequence). CDR3 length equals 13 residues. The ends were cut back, 2 bases at V and 6 bases at J, with 11 bases in the middle. The CDR3, as DNA: TGTGCCTGGAGTCGACAGGTCGTCAATGAGCAGTTCTTC. It encodes CAWSRQVVNEQFF.

V usage is TRBV2 and J usage is TRBJ2-1; TRBD1 matches at 12 bases. With 11 bases clipped from V and 7 bases from J, the junction kept 12 bases outside the gene matches. Germline V gene lookup returns CDR1 SNHLY and CDR2 FYNNEI. This CDR3 has 15 residues. The CDR3 region is CAASKGQGAGNEQFF. The CDR3 DNA sequence: TGTGCCGCCTCTAAGGGACAGGGGGCAGGGAATGAGCAGTTCTTC. The full variable domain, its missing parts supplied by reference TRBV2 and TRBJ2-1, is EPEVTQTPSHQVTQMGQEVILRCVPISNHLYFYWYRQILGQKVEFLVSFYNNEISEKSEIFDDQFSVERPDGSNFTLKIRSTKLEDSAMYFCAASKGQGAGNEQFFGPGTRLTVL.

The V gene is TRBV6-5, the J gene TRBJ2-7; a possible D gene is TRBD1 (6 bases). The V end was cut by 5 bases, the J end by 7 bases, with 12 bases between. There are 12 residues in the CDR3. The V gene's germline CDR1 is MNHEY and CDR2 SVGAGI. The CDR3 region is CASSNHRVEQYF. The DNA of the CDR3 is TGTGCCAGCAGTAACCACAGGGTTGAGCAGTACTTC.

V usage is TRBV7-2 and J usage is TRBJ2-7; 8 bases fit TRBD2. There are 15 residues in the CDR3. Germline V gene sequence: CDR1 SGHTA, CDR2 FQGNSA. The J segment lost 0 bases and the V segment lost 2 bases, leaving 3 bases of the junction unmatched. The CDR3 DNA is TGTGCCAGCAGCTTACGGGGGGGGAGCTCCTACGAGCAGTACTTC. Translated, it gives CASSLRGGSSYEQYF.

The chain has TRBV5-4 and TRBJ2-2, with 10 bases that match TRBD2. In germline, CDR1 is SGHNT, CDR2 YYREEE (reference sequence). Unmatched junction bases numbered 5, after V lost 1 base and J lost 2 bases. This CDR3 comprises 17 residues. The CDR3 DNA sequence: TGTGCCAGCAGCTTGAGGCTAGCGGGAGTTAACACCGGGGAGCTGTTTTTT. Translated: CASSLRLAGVNTGELFF. Filled out from reference TRBV5-4 and TRBJ2-2, the complete variable domain reads ETGVTQSPTHLIKTRGQQVTLRCSSQSGHNTVSWYQQALGQGPQFIFQYYREEENGRGNFPPRFSGLQFPNYSSELNVNALELDDSALYLCASSLRLAGVNTGELFFGEGSRLTVL.

The chain uses TRBV20-1 and TRBJ2-7; no reliable D call. V lost 5 bases and J lost 7, with 9 bases in between. CDR3 length equals 10 residues. CDR1 and CDR2 (germline): DFQATT, SNEGSKA (reference sequence). The CDR3 protein is CSAVKWEQYF. In DNA form, the CDR3 reads TGCAGTGCTGTGAAGTGGGAGCAGTACTTC.

The chain links TRBV7-8 to TRBJ2-7, with 10 bases fitting TRBD1. This CDR3 spans 16 amino acids. Germline values: CDR1 SGHVS, CDR2 FQNEAQ. The V segment lost 1 base and the J segment 2 bases; nucleotides outside the gene matches: 5. CDR3 loop: CASSLGGQGFPYEQYF. The CDR3 DNA is TGTGCCAGCAGCTTAGGGGGACAGGGGTTCCCCTACGAGCAGTACTTC.

This chain uses TRBV30 with TRBJ1-6; D gene unclear. This CDR3 spans 13 amino acids. Trimming left V 2 bases short and J 9 bases short, with 11 bases between. Germline V gives CDR1 GTSNPN, CDR2 SVGIG (reference sequence). The CDR3 sequence: CAWSKGAFSPLHF. DNA of the CDR3: TGTGCCTGGAGTAAGGGAGCGTTTTCACCCCTCCACTTT.

The CDR3 DNA follows: TGTGCCAGCGCAGTAGCGGGAGGAGTATACGAGCAGTACTTC. Translation gives CASAVAGGVYEQYF. The chain has TRBV19 and TRBJ2-7, with 10 bases identical to TRBD2. Trimming removed 9 bases from V and 4 bases from J; junction bases left unmatched: 9. Germline CDR1 reads LNHDA; CDR2 reads SQIVND (reference sequence). The CDR3 totals 14 residues.

The chain is built from TRBV19 and TRBJ1-1; tentatively, D is TRBD1 (6 bases). The CDR3 length is 15 residues. V lost 4 bases and J 0 bases, leaving 12 bases between the germline ends. Germline V lookup: CDR1 LNHDA, CDR2 SQIVND (reference sequence). DNA of the CDR3: TGTGCCAGTAGTAGGACGGACAGCATGAACACTGAAGCTTTCTTT. Amino acid sequence: CASSRTDSMNTEAFF. The full variable domain, its missing parts supplied by reference TRBV19 and TRBJ1-1, is DGGITQSPKYLFRKEGQNVTLSCEQNLNHDAMYWYRQDPGQGLRLIYYSQIVNDFQKGDIAEGYSVSREKKESFPLTVTSAQKNPTAFYLCASSRTDSMNTEAFFGQGTRLTVV.

V usage is TRBV6-5 and J usage is TRBJ2-7; D may be TRBD2 (6 bases). CDR3 length: 16 residues. The ends were cut back, 2 bases at V and 0 bases at J, with 14 bases in the middle. Germline assignment: CDR1 MNHEY and CDR2 SVGAGI. The DNA for the CDR3 is TGTGCCAGCAGTTACCCGGCTAGCGCGAGCTCCTACGAGCAGTACTTC. Protein product: CASSYPASASSYEQYF.

This chain links TRBV4-1 with TRBJ2-7; 8 nucleotides agree with TRBD2. The ends lost 1 base at V and 2 bases at J; junction bases unmatched: 4. The CDR3 contains 15 residues. Germline V gene data show CDR1 as MGHRA and CDR2 as YSYEKL. DNA for the CDR3: TGCGCCAGCAGCCAAGTTTCTAGCGGGCCCTACGAGCAGTACTTC. Its translation is CASSQVSSGPYEQYF.

The chain recombines TRBV19 with TRBJ2-5; D tentatively reads TRBD1 or TRBD2 (5 bases each). The CDR3 covers 12 residues. V dropped 4 bases and J dropped 4 bases, with 7 bases sitting between them. Germline loops: CDR1 LNHDA, CDR2 SQIVND (reference sequence). CDR3 loop: CASSKRGETQYF. The CDR3 DNA is TGTGCCAGTAGTAAGAGGGGAGAGACCCAGTACTTC.

The chain links TRBV4-2 to TRBJ2-7; D unresolved. The CDR3 consists of 15 residues. The V gene's germline CDR1 is LGHNA and CDR2 YNFKEQ. Trimming removed 0 bases from V and 3 bases from J, with 12 bases in between. The CDR3 nucleotides read TGTGCCAGCAGCCAAGACGTAGGCCAGAACTACGAGCAGTACTTC. Translation gives CASSQDVGQNYEQYF.

This rearrangement joins TRBV19 to TRBJ1-5; D remains ambiguous. The CDR3 length is 15 residues. Germline V CDR1 and CDR2: LNHDA, SQIVND (reference sequence). V gave up 8 bases and J gave up 0 bases, with 14 bases separating them. CDR3 nucleotides: TGTGCCAGTTGTGGAGACTTTTATAGCAATCAGCCCCAGCATTTT. Amino acids: CASCGDFYSNQPQHF.

This clone has a handful of counts. The chain recombines TRBV4-2 with TRBJ2-1, with TRBD2 identical over 7 bases. V shed 1 base, J shed 10 bases, and the junction held 10 bases outside the gene matches. CDR3 length: 15 amino acids. Germline values: CDR1 LGHNA, CDR2 YNFKEQ. The CDR3 sequence is CASSQVSGSMGEQFF. CDR3 bases: TGTGCCAGCAGCCAAGTTAGCGGGTCCATGGGGGAGCAGTTCTTC.

The chain links TRBV28 to TRBJ1-4; a possible D gene is TRBD1 (6 bases). CDR3 length: 15 residues. The V and J ends lost 5 bases and 5 bases respectively, with 15 bases between them. Germline loops: CDR1 MDHEN, CDR2 SYDVKM. The CDR3 is CASSLSGDGNEKLFF. The CDR3 nucleotides are TGTGCCAGCAGTCTTTCAGGGGATGGGAATGAAAAACTGTTTTTT.